Below, one TCR beta chain is given with its context. The sample holds many counts of this clonotype. Its antigen target is currently unknown. Base qualities are not provided; no much larger clone lies one nucleotide away. The data were obtained in a study of human T cells and chemical hapten exposure listed by TCRdb under 2021. About the study as a whole: For sensitization, 2% DPC in acetone was applied to a 2 cm by 2 cm area of upper inner arm skin. Libraries were combined into a pool for sequencing, and differences in TCR yield between samples came mainly from small differences in library volumes within the pool. This study followed changes in the peripheral blood TCR repertoire in vivo during primary and secondary sensitization of alopecia patients to the hapten diphenylcyclopropenone (DPC). Around 30 alopecia patients provided blood for TCR sequencing at one to four time points (pre-sensitization, 2, 6 and 24 weeks). Patch tests used Finn chambers with 0.01% DPC on the upper back, scored after 6 days by International Contact Dermatitis Research Group standards. Alopecia areata with under or over 50% scalp involvement, alopecia totalis and alopecia universalis were represented in the patient cohort, which was mostly female. Patient blood was sampled pre-sensitization (week 0) and at 2, 6 and about 24 weeks after DPC sensitization. Throughout the roughly 26-week study period, patients were also given weekly therapeutic DPC doses on the scalp. Study-wide findings and limitations: Because every patient had alopecia, a presumed autoimmune disease, the patients' immune response might differ from that of healthy individuals. Patch test score correlated positively with the number of PT1 expanded TCRs, reaching significance at thresholds 8, 16 and 32 but not at 4. Expanded TCRs formed significantly more large CDR3 similarity clusters than pre-sensitization or healthy control sets, consistent with antigen-driven responses. After repeated subsampling, changes were observed in the strength of the expansion versus patch-test correlation and in the threshold at which the correlation became significant. DPC sensitization did not change the number of TCRs with a frequency above 1 in 1000, and there was no evidence of changes in global repertoire structure.

Explained via the paper, the time point label denotes: pre-sensitization, week 0. What the treatment or condition label conveys for this sample: therapeutic diphenylcyclopropenone sensitization with weekly scalp DPC. At each patch-test visit, blood was drawn before the patch test was applied. Patients were considered eligible if aged 18 to 70, diagnosed with alopecia and deemed suitable for DPC therapy, and patients were excluded if pregnant. Unfractionated whole blood was collected in Tempus Blood RNA tubes, and total RNA was extracted from that blood. The library was generated by RACE. The run used a NextSeq 500. During library preparation, unique molecular identifiers were attached to individual cDNA molecules so that TCRs could be counted in a quantitative, reproducible way. From each blood RNA sample, both TCR alpha and TCR beta chains were sequenced. On the authors' methods: Samples had a median of 95,638 TCRs, with a range from roughly 20,000 to 700,000. V, J and CDR3 annotation of the TCR reads was carried out using the Decombinator software suite. Every sample was subsampled to the same number of TCRs (28,000) for the PS versus PT1 abundance plots. TCRs were defined as expanded if absent before sensitization and observed at least eight times at the 2-week time point. The public reads were reprocessed in TCRdb via fastp at Q25 and MiXCR, keeping in-frame beta chains. Identical CDR3 proteins give one entry, which carries the most common genes and DNA. TCRdb, not the authors, supplied the V and J calls. In this sample the table shows about 77,000 distinct CDR3 sequences, approximately 15% of which occur a single time. The ten largest clonotypes hold approximately 4.5% of the sample.

Taken from cysteine to phenylalanine, the CDR3 has 12 residues. Only the CDR3 part of the read is kept: 36 bases, read in frame from the first base. Per the germline V gene, MDHEN is the CDR1 and SYDVKM is the CDR2. The germline ends are 9 bases apart after V is trimmed by 6 bases and J by 3 bases. The chain joins TRBV28 to TRBJ2-7, with the identity of the D gene unclear. Source: whole blood, taken in connection with sensitization to the hapten diphenylcyclopropenone (DPC). The TCR comes from a woman between 45 and 60 years old with alopecia areata. Some clones in this sample may be carry-over from other donors' samples. The nucleotide sequence is TGTGCCAGCAGCTTGCGCGTCTACGAGCAGTACTTC. Translated, it reads CASSLRVYEQYF. The CDR3, completed at both ends by the reference TRBV28 and TRBJ2-7 genes, gives the full variable domain DVKVTQSSRYLVKRTGEKVFLECVQDMDHENMFWYRQDPGLGLRLIYFSYDVKMKEKGDIPEGYSVSREKKERFSLILESASTNQTSMYLCASSLRVYEQYFGPGTRLTVT.